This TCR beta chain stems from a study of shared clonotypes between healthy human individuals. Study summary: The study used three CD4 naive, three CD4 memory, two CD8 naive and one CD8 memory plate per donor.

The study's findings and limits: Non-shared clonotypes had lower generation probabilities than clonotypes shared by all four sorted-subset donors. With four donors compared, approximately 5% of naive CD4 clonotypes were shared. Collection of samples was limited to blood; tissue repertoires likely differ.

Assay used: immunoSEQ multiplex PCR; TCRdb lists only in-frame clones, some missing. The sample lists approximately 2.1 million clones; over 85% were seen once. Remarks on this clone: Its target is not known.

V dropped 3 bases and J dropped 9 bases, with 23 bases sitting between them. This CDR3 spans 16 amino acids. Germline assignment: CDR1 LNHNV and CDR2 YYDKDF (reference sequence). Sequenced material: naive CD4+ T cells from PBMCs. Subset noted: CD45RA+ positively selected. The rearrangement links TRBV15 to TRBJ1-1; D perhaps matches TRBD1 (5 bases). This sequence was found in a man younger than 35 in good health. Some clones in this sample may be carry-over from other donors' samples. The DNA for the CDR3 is TGTGCCACCAGCAGTATTACCCCCCGGACTGGACAAAAAGCTTTCTTT. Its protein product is CATSSITPRTGQKAFF.